The present TCR beta chain was sequenced within a study of beta chain features in type 1 diabetes. Study-wide points: In type 1 diabetes patients, VDJ junctions had fewer insertions; deletions at these junctions were more frequent. TCRB CDR3s from Type 1 diabetes patients were moderately but significantly shorter in all four CD4+ subsets.

Reverse transcription of all isolated RNA meant that expressed TCRB transcripts were sequenced. The repertoire was sequenced with immunoSEQ multiplex PCR; TCRdb's copy has only in-frame clones and lacks some. The sample yields 680,000 or so clones, around a sixth seen once. This clone has more than one count but fewer than ten. Its matching antigen is unknown. Sequenced: naive CD4+ T cells from blood. The sequence derives from a man younger than 35 in good health.

The CDR3 nucleotides are TGCAGCTTTCTCCCCGGGACATCCGCCGGCTACACCTTC. As protein: CSFLPGTSAGYTF. This sequence joins TRBV29-1 and TRBJ1-2, with D tentatively TRBD1 (6 bases). The CDR3 is made up of 13 amino acids. CDR1 SQVTM and CDR2 ANQGSEA come from the germline V gene. The V end was cut by 8 bases, the J end by 8 bases, with 21 bases between.